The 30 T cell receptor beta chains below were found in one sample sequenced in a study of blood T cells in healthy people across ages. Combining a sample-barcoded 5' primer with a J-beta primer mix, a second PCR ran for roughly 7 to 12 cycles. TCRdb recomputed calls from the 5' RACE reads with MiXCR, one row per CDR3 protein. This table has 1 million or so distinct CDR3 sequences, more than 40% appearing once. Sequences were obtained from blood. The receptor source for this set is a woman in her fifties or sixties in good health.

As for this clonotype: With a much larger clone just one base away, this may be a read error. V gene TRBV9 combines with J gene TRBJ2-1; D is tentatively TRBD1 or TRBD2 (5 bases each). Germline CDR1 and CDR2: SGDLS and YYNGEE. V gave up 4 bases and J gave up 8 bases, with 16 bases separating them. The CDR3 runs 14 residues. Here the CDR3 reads CASSLAPGSDEQFF. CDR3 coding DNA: TGTGCCAGCAGCTTAGCGCCAGGGAGCGATGAGCAGTTCTTC. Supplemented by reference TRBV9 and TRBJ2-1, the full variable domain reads DSGVTQTPKHLITATGQRVTLRCSPRSGDLSVYWYQQSLDQGLQFLIQYYNGEERAKGNILERFSAQQFPDLHSELNLSSLELGDSALYFCASSLAPGSDEQFFGPGTRLTVL.

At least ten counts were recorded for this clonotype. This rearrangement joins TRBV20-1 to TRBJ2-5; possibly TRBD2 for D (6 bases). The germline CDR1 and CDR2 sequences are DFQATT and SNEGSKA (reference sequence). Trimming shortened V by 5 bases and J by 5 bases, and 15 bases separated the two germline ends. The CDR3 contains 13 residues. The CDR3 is CSAPVLRGETQYF. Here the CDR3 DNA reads TGCAGTGCTCCCGTTCTCCGGGGGGAGACCCAGTACTTC.

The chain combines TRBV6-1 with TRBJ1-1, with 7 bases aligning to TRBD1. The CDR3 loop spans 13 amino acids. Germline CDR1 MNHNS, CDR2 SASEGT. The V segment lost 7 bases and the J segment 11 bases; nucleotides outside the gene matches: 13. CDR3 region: CASTGTLQGTAFF. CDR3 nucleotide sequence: TGTGCCAGCACCGGTACGTTACAGGGGACGGCTTTCTTT.

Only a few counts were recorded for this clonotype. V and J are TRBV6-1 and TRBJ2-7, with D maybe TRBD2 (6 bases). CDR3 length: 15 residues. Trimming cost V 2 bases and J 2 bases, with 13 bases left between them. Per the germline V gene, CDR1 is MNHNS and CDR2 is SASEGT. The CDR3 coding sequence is TGTGCCAGCAGTGAACTTCTCGGGGGTCCCTACGAGCAGTACTTC. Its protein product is CASSELLGGPYEQYF.

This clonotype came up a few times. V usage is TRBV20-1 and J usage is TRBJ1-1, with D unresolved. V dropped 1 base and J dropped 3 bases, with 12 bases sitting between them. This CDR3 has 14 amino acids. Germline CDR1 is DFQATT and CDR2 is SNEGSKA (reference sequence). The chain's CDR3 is CSARGPRVDTEAFF. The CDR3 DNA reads TGCAGTGCTAGAGGACCCCGGGTGGACACTGAAGCTTTCTTT.

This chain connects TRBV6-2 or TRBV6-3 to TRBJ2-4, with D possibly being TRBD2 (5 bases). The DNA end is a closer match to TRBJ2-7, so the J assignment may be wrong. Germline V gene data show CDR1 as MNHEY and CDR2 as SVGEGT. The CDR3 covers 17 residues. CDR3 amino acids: CASSPIPLGKSSYEQYF. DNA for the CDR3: TGTGCCAGCAGTCCCATCCCCCTCGGGAAAAGCTCCTACGAGCAGTACTTC.

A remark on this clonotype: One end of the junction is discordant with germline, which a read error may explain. CDR3 sequence: CTSSPGLAGSEFF. In DNA form, the CDR3 reads TGTACCAGCAGCCCCGGACTAGCGGGATCAGAGTTCTTC. The rearrangement links TRBV11-2 to TRBJ2-1; 12 nucleotides line up with TRBD2. Germline assignment: CDR1 SGHAT and CDR2 FQNNGV. The CDR3 runs 13 residues. The variable domain in full, completed from reference TRBV11-2 and TRBJ2-1, reads EAGVAQSPRYKIIEKRQSVAFWCNPISGHATLYWYQQILGQGPKLLIQFQNNGVVDDSQLPKDRFSAERLKGVDSTLKIQPAKLEDSAVYLCTSSPGLAGSEFFGPGTRLTVL.

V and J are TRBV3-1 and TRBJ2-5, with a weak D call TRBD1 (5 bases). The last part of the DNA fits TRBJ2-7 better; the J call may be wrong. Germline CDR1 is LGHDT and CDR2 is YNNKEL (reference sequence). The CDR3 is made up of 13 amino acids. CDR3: CASNQGFGVEQYF. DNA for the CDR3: TGTGCCAGCAACCAGGGATTTGGGGTCGAGCAGTACTTC.

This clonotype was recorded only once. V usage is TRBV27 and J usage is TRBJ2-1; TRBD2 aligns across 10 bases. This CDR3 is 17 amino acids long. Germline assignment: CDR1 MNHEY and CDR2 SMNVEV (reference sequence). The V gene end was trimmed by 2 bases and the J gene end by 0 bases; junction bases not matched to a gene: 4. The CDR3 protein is CASSLATSGLSYNEQFF. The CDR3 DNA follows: TGTGCCAGCAGTTTAGCGACTAGCGGGCTCTCCTACAATGAGCAGTTCTTC.

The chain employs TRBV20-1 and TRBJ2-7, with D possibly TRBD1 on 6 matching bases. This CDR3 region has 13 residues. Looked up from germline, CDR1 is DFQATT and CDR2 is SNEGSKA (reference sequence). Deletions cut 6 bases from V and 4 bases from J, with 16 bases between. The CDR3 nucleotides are TGCAGTGCCGACACCCAGGACAGTTACGAGCAGTACTTC. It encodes CSADTQDSYEQYF.

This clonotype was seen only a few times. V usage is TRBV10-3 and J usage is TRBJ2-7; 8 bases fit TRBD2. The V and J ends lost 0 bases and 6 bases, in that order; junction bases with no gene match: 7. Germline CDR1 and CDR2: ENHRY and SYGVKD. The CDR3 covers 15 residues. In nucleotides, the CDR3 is TGTGCCATCAGTGAGTCAAGTGCGGGAGGTGGCGAGCAGTACTTC. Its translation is CAISESSAGGGEQYF.

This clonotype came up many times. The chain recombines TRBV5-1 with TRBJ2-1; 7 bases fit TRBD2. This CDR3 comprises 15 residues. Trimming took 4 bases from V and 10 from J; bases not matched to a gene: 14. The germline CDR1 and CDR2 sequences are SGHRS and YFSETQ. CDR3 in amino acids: CASSPVSPLAEEQFF. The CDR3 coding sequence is TGCGCCAGCAGCCCCGTGTCCCCGCTAGCGGAGGAGCAGTTCTTC.

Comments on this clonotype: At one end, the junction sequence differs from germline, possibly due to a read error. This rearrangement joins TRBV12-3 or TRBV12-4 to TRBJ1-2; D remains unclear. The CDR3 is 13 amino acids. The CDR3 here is CASSLQTNYDYTF. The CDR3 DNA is TGTGCCAGCAGTTTACAAACTAACTATGACTACACCTTC.

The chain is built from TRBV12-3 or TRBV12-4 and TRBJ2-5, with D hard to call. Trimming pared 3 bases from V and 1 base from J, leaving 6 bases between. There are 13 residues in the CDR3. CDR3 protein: CASSFNVQETQYF. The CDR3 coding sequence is TGTGCCAGCAGTTTTAACGTCCAAGAGACCCAGTACTTC.

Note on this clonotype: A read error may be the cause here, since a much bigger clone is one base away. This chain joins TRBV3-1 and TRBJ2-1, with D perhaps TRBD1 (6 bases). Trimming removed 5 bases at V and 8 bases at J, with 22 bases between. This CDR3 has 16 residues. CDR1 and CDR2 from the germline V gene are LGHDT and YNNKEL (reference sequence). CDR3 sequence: CASSIPPRGSVYEQFF. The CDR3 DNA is TGTGCCAGCAGCATCCCACCGAGGGGGTCGGTCTATGAGCAGTTCTTC.

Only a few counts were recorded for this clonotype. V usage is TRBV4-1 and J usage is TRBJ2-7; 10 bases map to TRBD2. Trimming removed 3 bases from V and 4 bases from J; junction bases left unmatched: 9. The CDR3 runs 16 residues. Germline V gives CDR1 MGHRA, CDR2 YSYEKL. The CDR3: CASSQGVAGGSYEQYF. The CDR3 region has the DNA TGCGCCAGCAGCCAGGGGGTAGCGGGAGGCTCGTACGAGCAGTACTTC.

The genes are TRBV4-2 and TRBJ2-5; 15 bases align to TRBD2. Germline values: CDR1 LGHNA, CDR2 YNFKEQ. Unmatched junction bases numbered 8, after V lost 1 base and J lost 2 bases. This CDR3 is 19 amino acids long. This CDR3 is CASSQAGTSGRLGQETQYF. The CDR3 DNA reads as TGTGCCAGCAGCCAAGCCGGGACTAGCGGGAGGCTGGGGCAAGAGACCCAGTACTTC.

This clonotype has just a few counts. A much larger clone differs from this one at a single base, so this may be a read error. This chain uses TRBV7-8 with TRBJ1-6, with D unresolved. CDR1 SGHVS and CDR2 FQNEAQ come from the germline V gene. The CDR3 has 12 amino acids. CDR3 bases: TGTGCCAGCAGCTCCGATAATTCACCCCCCCACTTT. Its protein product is CASSSDNSPPHF.

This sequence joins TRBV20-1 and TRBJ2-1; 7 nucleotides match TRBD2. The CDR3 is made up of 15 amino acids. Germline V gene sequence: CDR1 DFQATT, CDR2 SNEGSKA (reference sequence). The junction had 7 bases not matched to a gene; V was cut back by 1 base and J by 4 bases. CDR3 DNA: TGCAGTGCTAGAGTACCGGGACTACCGTACAATGAGCAGTTCTTC. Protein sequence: CSARVPGLPYNEQFF.

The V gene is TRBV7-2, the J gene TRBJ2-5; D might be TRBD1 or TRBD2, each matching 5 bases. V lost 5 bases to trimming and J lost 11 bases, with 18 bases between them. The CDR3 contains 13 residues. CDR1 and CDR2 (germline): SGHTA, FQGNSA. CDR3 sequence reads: CASSQAVMGEQYF. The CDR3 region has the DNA TGTGCCAGCAGCCAAGCAGTTATGGGGGAGCAGTACTTC.

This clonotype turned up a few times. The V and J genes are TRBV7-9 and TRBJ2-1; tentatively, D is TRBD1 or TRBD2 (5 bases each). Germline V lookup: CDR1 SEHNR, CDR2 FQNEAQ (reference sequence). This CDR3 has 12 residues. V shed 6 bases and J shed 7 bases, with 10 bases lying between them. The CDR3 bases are TGTGCCAGCAGTGCCTGGGGGAATGAGCAGTTCTTC. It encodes CASSAWGNEQFF. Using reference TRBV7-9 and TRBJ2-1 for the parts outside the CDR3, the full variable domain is DTGVSQNPRHKITKRGQNVTFRCDPISEHNRLYWYRQTLGQGPEFLTYFQNEAQLEKSRLLSDRFSAERPKGSFSTLEIQRTEQGDSAMYLCASSAWGNEQFFGPGTRLTVL.

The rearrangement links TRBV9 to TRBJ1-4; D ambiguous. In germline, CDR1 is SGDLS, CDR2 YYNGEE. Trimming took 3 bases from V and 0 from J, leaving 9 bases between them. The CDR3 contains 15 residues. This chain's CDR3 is CASSADGTTNEKLFF. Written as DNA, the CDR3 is TGTGCCAGCAGCGCGGACGGAACAACTAATGAAAAACTGTTTTTT.

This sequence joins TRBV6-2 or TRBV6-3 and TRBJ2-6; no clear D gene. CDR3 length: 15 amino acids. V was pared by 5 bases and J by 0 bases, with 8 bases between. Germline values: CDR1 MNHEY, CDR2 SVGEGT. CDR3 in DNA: TGTGCCAGCAGTCCACGCCGCTCTGGGGCCAACGTCCTGACTTTC. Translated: CASSPRRSGANVLTF.

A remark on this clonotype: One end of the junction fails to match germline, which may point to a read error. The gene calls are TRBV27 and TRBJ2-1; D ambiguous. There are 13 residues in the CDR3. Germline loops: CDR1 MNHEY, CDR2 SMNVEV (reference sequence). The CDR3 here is CASSLHLYSEQFF. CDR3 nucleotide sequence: TGTGCCAGCAGTTTACATCTATACAGTGAGCAGTTCTTC.

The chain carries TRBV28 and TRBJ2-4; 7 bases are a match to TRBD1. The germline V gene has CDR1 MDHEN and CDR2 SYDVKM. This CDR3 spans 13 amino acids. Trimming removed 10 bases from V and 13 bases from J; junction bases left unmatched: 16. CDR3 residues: CATGQDTLREQYF. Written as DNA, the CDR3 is TGTGCCACCGGACAGGATACCCTAAGGGAGCAGTACTTC.

CDR3 nucleotides: TGTGCCAGCACCAATAGCGGCCACTATGGCTACACCTTC. It encodes CASTNSGHYGYTF. The rearrangement links TRBV6-5 to TRBJ1-2; no definite D call. The CDR3 contains 13 residues. V gave up 7 bases and J gave up 3 bases, with 12 bases separating them. Germline V gene sequence: CDR1 MNHEY, CDR2 SVGAGI.

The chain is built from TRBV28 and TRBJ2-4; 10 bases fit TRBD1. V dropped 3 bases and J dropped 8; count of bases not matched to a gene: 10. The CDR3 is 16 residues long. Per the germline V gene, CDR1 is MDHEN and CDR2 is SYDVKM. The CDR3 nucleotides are TGTGCCAGCAGTTTTATCGGTGGGACAGGGGATGACATTCAGTACTTC. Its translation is CASSFIGGTGDDIQYF.

CDR3 loop: CASSSGGPKNIQYF. As DNA, the CDR3 is TGCGCCAGCAGCTCAGGAGGACCCAAAAACATTCAGTACTTC. The chain carries TRBV5-1 and TRBJ2-4, with a weak D call TRBD2 (5 bases). The V gene's germline CDR1 is SGHRS and CDR2 YFSETQ. The CDR3 totals 14 residues. Trimming pared 3 bases from V and 2 bases from J, leaving 9 bases between.

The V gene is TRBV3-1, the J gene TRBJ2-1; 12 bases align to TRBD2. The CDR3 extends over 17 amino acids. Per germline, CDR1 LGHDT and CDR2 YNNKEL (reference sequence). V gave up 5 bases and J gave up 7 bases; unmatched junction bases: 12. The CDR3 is CASSVNPTSGRRNEQFF. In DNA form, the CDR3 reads TGTGCCAGCAGCGTTAACCCTACTAGCGGGAGGAGAAATGAGCAGTTCTTC.

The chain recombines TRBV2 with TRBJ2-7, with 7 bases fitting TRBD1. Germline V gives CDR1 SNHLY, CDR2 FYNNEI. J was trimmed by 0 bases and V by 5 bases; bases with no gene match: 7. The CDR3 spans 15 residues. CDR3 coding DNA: TGTGCCAGCAGTACGGACAGGTGGAGCTCCTACGAGCAGTACTTC. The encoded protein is CASSTDRWSSYEQYF.